This T cell receptor (beta chain) was captured by sequencing in a study of vaccination effects on CD4 cells after COVID-19 (dated by TCRdb to the early 2020s). Concerning the study at large: Participants received two doses of either the BNT162b2 or the mRNA-1273 mRNA SARS-CoV-2 vaccine. Pre-vaccine samples were collected from a couple of convalescent patients 16 days and one week before the first dose, corresponding to 142 and 148 days after COVID-19 diagnosis. SARS-CoV-2 spike-specific CD4+ TCR repertoires were compared before and after mRNA vaccination in COVID-19 convalescent patients and in infection-naive vaccine recipients. The Oncomine TCR Beta short-read assay on an Illumina iSeq 100 was used to sequence cultures from other donors in the study. The full study included around nine COVID-19 convalescent patients and several SARS-CoV-2-naive healthy vaccine recipients.

In the ViraFEST assay, PBMC were stimulated with viral peptide pools, and antigen-specific CD4+ T cell clonotypes were then identified by expansion using TCR sequencing. After more than 9 days of culture, CD4+ T cells were isolated with the EasySep CD4+ T cell isolation kit. Convalescent patients had PCR-confirmed SARS-CoV-2 infection between March and December 2020, before Alpha, Beta and Delta variants emerged in the United States. A few million PBMC per well were cultured in IMDM with about 4.8% human AB serum, 8 to 10 IU/ml IL-2 and gentamicin, plus 10 ug/ml peptides. On days 3 and 7, half of the culture medium was replaced with fresh IL-2-containing medium. Each peptide stimulation condition was cultured in triplicate wells unless otherwise noted. Using Ficoll-Paque Plus gradient centrifugation, PBMC were separated from whole blood and then either used fresh or cryopreserved at -140C. The overlapping peptide pools covered the spike proteins of SARS-CoV-2 as well as those of the common cold coronaviruses HCoV-NL63, HCoV-OC43 and HCoV-229E. Genomic DNA was extracted from cultured CD4+ T cells with the QIAamp micro DNA kit.

Library method: the immunoSEQ multiplex PCR assay. DNA from the cultured and isolated CD4+ T cells underwent TCR beta CDR3 sequencing. From the authors' description of their analysis: Non-productive TCR sequences were removed and reads were trimmed to the CDR3 region, keeping CDR3s of at least 7 amino acids. Antigen-specific clonotypes were identified using the MANAFEST web app by comparison of expansion in peptide wells against reference cultures. Positive clones required FDR<0.05 expansion versus reference and all other wells, odds ratio above 5, and frequency above 0.1% in two replicate wells. Clonotypes significantly expanded in SARS-CoV-2 spike wells and in at least one common cold coronavirus spike condition were defined as cross-reactive. CDR3 similarity was assessed by Levenshtein distance using the stringdist R package, and unrooted trees were constructed with ape in R 3.6.1. TCRdb stores this immuneACCESS table with in-frame sequences only. Part of the clones is absent; in the studies checked, under half of the shortfall reflects unresolved V genes, and no reason is known for the rest. V and J calls and clone size are copied from that table; D and trimming were computed from the DNA. This sample holds about 24,000 clones; roughly four fifths were observed only once. The ten most abundant clones make up 16% of the sample.

What the work shows at the level of the full study, not this receptor alone: Limitations of the study were the small number of convalescent patients and the absence of early post-infection timepoints. Among convalescent patients, the spike-reactive repertoire after vaccination was made up mainly of new vaccine-induced clones that were largely distinct from the clones induced by infection. Marked clonal contraction was observed in both infection-induced and vaccine-induced clones at late post-vaccination timepoints, consistent with waning T cell responses.

About this clone: Its antigen has not been determined. Per-base quality was not reported, and no clone a single base away is much larger than it.

In the germline V gene, CDR1 corresponds to MGHDK and CDR2 to SYGVNS. The CDR3 runs 15 residues from the cysteine to the phenylalanine. The retained sequence is limited to the CDR3, 45 bases, with the frame set at the first base. Germline trimming amounts to 4 bases on V and 4 bases on J, with 4 as the count of junction bases outside the gene matches. The material was CD4+ T cells from PBMCs cultured with SARS-CoV-2 spike peptides, obtained before COVID-19 vaccination. The meaning of the sample's cell subset or site label: SARS-CoV-2 spike overlapping peptide pool stimulation. The clonotype comes from a human donor who had a prior SARS-CoV-2 infection. The receptor chain draws on TRBV25-1 and TRBJ2-1, with 10 bases matching TRBD2. At the DNA level, the sequence is TGTGCCAGCAGTGCCAGCGGGGGGGATTACAATGAGCAGTTCTTC. Its protein product is CASSASGGDYNEQFF.